This is a list of T cell receptor beta chains from one sample in a study of identical twins. TCRdb reprocessed the 5' RACE reads with MiXCR, giving one entry per CDR3 protein. Of about 660,000 distinct CDR3 sequences listed, less than 10% are singletons. The sample was also linked to a second study, of yellow fever vaccine responses in identical twins.

The sequencing sample was made of PBMCs. The receptor set was obtained from a woman aged 18-29 years in good health. Each CDR3 is given with its conserved first and last residue. The order of the fields is V gene, CDR3 length, D gene, clone size, J gene, CDR3 protein. D genes are given only for firm matches. Clone size appears in some rows only: once, few, many, or a class for an expanded clone.

>TRBV6-1|16|TRBD1|NA|TRBJ1-5
CASSHLWGQGTQPQHF
>TRBV12-5|17|TRBD1|NA|TRBJ2-5
CASGLAPPDRVGETQYF
>TRBV12-3/TRBV12-4|17|NA|many|TRBJ1-1
CASSRGGGALVDTEAFF
>TRBV20-1|17|NA|NA|TRBJ2-3
CSASRAETLPSTDTQYF
>TRBV27|15|TRBD1|NA|TRBJ1-6
CASSFAGTGGSPLHF
>TRBV12-5|16|NA|many|TRBJ1-1
CASGPDFLVGEAEAFF
>TRBV5-1|15|TRBD1|many|TRBJ1-1
CASSWTTGDVAEAFF
>TRBV20-1|15|NA|NA|TRBJ2-1
CSARDPGGRVYEQFF
>TRBV5-1|14|TRBD2|few|TRBJ2-1
CASRRRGWDNEQFF
>TRBV6-2/TRBV6-3|12|NA|few|TRBJ2-3
CASSYSDSAQYF
>TRBV3-1|16|TRBD2|few|TRBJ2-1
CASSQEWAGGTNEQFF
>TRBV6-1|15|TRBD1|many|TRBJ2-4
CASPGDRGIKNIQYF
>TRBV12-3/TRBV12-4|14|NA|many|TRBJ2-7
CASSLRGGGYEQYF
>TRBV9|14|NA|many|TRBJ2-5
CASSVGGLWETQYF
>TRBV15|15|NA|NA|TRBJ2-5
CATSREASPLGTQYF
>TRBV27|11|NA|few|TRBJ2-5
CASSPRQSQDF
>TRBV12-3/TRBV12-4|16|TRBD2|many|TRBJ2-1
CASTPGLASSYNEQFF
>TRBV12-5|15|TRBD2|few|TRBJ2-3
CASGLVGGPQDTQYF
>TRBV20-1|13|TRBD1|few|TRBJ1-2
CSASDREEYGYTF
>TRBV12-3/TRBV12-4|14|NA|few|TRBJ1-6
CASLKTKSNSPLHF
>TRBV20-1|18|NA|once|TRBJ2-6
CSGKAPGQGFSGANVLTF
>TRBV12-3/TRBV12-4|14|NA|many|TRBJ2-5
CASSQGGKAETQYF
>TRBV11-1|18|TRBD2|NA|TRBJ2-2
CASSSRPLLAGVHGELFF
>TRBV4-1|17|TRBD1|few|TRBJ2-3
CASSQDAQGAPPDTQYF
>TRBV7-7|13|TRBD1|NA|TRBJ2-7
CASSLTGDHEQYF
>TRBV4-3|18|NA|NA|TRBJ2-3
CASSQAGGGYVPLDTQYF
>TRBV20-1|14|NA|NA|TRBJ2-7
CSASPQVLRGEQYF
>TRBV20-1|13|NA|NA|TRBJ2-7
CSAGQSNSYEQYF
>TRBV9|15|TRBD1|few|TRBJ1-4
CASSGPGQGGEKLFF
>TRBV7-2|15|NA|NA|TRBJ2-4
CASSPRTVAKNIQYF
>TRBV12-3/TRBV12-4|11|NA|NA|TRBJ1-2
CASSLRADIDF
>TRBV27|15|TRBD2|many|TRBJ2-1
CASSWLAGSYNEQFF
>TRBV5-6|16|TRBD2|few|TRBJ2-2
CASSWKREGLTGELFF
>TRBV7-9|11|NA|few|TRBJ1-2
CASREGLGYTF
>TRBV6-2/TRBV6-3|14|NA|many|TRBJ2-3
CASSWGRTTDTQYF